Reported below is one T cell receptor (beta chain). After removal of 0 bases from V and 0 bases from J, the junction contained 4 bases not matched to a gene. The CDR3 contains 16 residues. Per the germline V gene, CDR1 is PRHDT and CDR2 is FYEKMQ (reference sequence). Unsorted PBMC DNA went through sequencing on ten immunoSEQ deep assay plates. Data came from immunoSEQ multiplex PCR; TCRdb stores just in-frame clones and leaves some out. Found here are 450,000 to 600,000 clones, around 74% of them singletons; the top ten hold about an eighth. This entry belongs to a study of shared clonotypes between healthy human individuals.

This chain uses TRBV13 with TRBJ1-1; 7 nucleotides align to TRBD1. Sequencing used PBMCs. This sequence was found in a woman aged 40 to 50 in good health. Some clones in this sample may be carry-over from other donors' samples. The CDR3 is CASSLGTGHMNTEAFF. In DNA, the CDR3 is TGTGCCAGCAGCTTAGGGACAGGGCACATGAACACTGAAGCTTTCTTT.